This is a list of T cell receptor beta chains from one sample in a study of glioma-infiltrating T cells after dendritic cell vaccination. Sequenced by immunoSEQ multiplex PCR; TCRdb stores in-frame clones only, minus some. The table shows about 92,000 clones, with 70% to 90% occurring only once. Sequencing was performed on blood, taken before dendritic cell vaccination. These receptors originate from a human donor with glioblastoma. Each CDR3 is given without its conserved first and last residue.

ASSSEGIHEQF	TRBV27	TRBJ2-1
ASSHLDRRGPANEKLF	TRBV4-1	TRBJ1-4
ASSLNSVQPQH	TRBV27	TRBJ1-5
ASSSSVGRVGGYT	TRBV27	TRBJ1-2
ASSQEGLGQLNTEAF	TRBV28	TRBJ1-1
ASSAPGGGYT	TRBV5-4	TRBJ1-2
ASSTLGTAEKLF	TRBV5-1	TRBJ1-4
ASSLGGSNQPQH	TRBV28	TRBJ1-5
ASSEEGDYREQF	TRBV6-1	TRBJ2-1
SVDQGTNYGYT	TRBV29-1	TRBJ1-2
ASSSTRGLAGEQY	TRBV11-2	TRBJ2-7
ASSLIGNEQY	TRBV5-4	TRBJ2-7
ASSLAVGPATEAF	TRBV11-2	TRBJ1-1
ASRSRTGAGELF	TRBV7-8	TRBJ1-4
ASSLGLGQGAREQY	TRBV11-3	TRBJ2-7
ASKGQGADYGYT	TRBV2	TRBJ1-2
ASSAPGLRLETQY	TRBV6-5	TRBJ2-5
ASRDDYYEQY	TRBV28	TRBJ2-7
ASRSDYEQY	TRBV7-9	TRBJ2-7
ASSVQLNYGYT	TRBV7-2	TRBJ1-2
ASSLAAPTEQY	TRBV5-1	TRBJ2-7
ASKMDRVGQPQH	TRBV6-5	TRBJ1-5
ASSQGSSGGFQETQY	TRBV4-1	TRBJ2-5
ASSAETAAYGYT	TRBV6-1	TRBJ1-2
ASSLALDRRYEQY	TRBV5-1	TRBJ2-7
ASSPELAGGPLSSYEQY	TRBV18	TRBJ2-7
ASRTGGYEKLF	TRBV27	TRBJ1-4
SVLRRPRIVDTEAF	TRBV29-1	TRBJ1-1
AWSPEDSKRVEQY	TRBV30	TRBJ2-7
AHSGVGEQY	TRBV21-1	TRBJ2-7
SVAIGTVGEQY	TRBV29-1	TRBJ2-7
ASSAPGVQETQY	TRBV28	TRBJ2-5
ASSQLGGLGSEQF	TRBV4-2	TRBJ2-1
ASSLPRQGAESTDTQY	TRBV27	TRBJ2-3
ASNAGARVYEQY	TRBV28	TRBJ2-7
ASSFGITTGYYEQY	TRBV5-6	TRBJ2-7
ASSIPGLAGTYEQY	TRBV19	TRBJ2-7
ASRLAGLGGEKTGNTIY	TRBV12-2	TRBJ1-3
ASSLGQGVTLHNEQF	TRBV5-4	TRBJ2-1
ASSPESVGGYGYT	TRBV2	TRBJ1-2
ASSVKTGAGANVLT	TRBV9	TRBJ2-6
ASRNNSGNTIY	TRBV9	TRBJ1-3
ASSQRTAPYSNQPQH	TRBV7-8	TRBJ1-5
ASSYPGLAKCEQF	TRBV6-7	TRBJ2-1
ASSDDRTGRYEQY	TRBV6-1	TRBJ2-7